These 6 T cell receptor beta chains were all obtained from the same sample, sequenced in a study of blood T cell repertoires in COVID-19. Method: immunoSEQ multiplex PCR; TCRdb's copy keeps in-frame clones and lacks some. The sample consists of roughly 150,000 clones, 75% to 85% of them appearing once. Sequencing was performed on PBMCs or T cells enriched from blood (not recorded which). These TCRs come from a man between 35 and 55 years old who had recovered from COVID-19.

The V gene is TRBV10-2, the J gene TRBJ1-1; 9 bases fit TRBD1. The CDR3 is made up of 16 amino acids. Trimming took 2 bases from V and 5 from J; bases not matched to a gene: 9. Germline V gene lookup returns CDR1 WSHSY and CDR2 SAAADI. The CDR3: CASSERPGQGGTEAFF. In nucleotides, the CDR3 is TGCGCCAGCAGTGAGAGACCGGGACAGGGAGGAACTGAAGCTTTCTTT.

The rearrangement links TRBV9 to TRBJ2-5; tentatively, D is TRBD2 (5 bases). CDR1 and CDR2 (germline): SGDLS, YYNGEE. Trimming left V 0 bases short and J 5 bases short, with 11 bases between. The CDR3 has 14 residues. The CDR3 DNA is TGTGCCAGCAGCGTAGGTCGAGGCGGGGAGACCCAGTACTTC. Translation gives CASSVGRGGETQYF.

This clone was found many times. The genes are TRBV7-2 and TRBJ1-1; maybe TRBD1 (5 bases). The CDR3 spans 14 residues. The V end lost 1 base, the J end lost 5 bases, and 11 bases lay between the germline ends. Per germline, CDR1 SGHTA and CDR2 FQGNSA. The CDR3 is CASSLVQGGTEAFF. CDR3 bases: TGTGCCAGCAGCTTAGTCCAGGGAGGAACTGAAGCTTTCTTT.

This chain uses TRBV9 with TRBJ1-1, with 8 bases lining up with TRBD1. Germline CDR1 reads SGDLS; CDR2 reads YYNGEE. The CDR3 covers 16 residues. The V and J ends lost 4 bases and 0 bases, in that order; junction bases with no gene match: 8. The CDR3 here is CASSSDRGVVNTEAFF. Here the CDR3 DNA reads TGTGCCAGCAGCTCCGACAGGGGAGTCGTGAACACTGAAGCTTTCTTT.

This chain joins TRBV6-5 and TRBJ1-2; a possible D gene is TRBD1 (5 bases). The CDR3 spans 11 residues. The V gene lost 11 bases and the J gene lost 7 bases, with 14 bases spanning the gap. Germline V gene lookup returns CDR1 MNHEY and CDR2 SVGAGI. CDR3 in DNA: TGTGCCGTCCGGACACCGAGTGGCTACACCTTC. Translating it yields CAVRTPSGYTF.

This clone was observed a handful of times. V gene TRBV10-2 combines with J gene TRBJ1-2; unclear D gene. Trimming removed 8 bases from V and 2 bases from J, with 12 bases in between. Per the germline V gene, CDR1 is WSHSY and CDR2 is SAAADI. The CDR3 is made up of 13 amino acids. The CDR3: CASGDPPNYGYTF. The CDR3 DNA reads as TGCGCCAGCGGAGATCCTCCGAACTATGGCTACACCTTC.